The 16 T cell receptor beta chains in this list originate from one sample, sequenced in a study of blood T cells in healthy people across ages. Combining a sample-barcoded 5' primer with a J-beta primer mix, a second PCR ran for 7 to 11 cycles. TCRdb redid the calling of the 5' RACE reads with MiXCR, one entry per CDR3 protein. The table has 1.5 million or so distinct CDR3 sequences, approximately 42% seen once. The sample consisted of blood. The receptor set was obtained from a woman younger than 30 in good health.

The chain recombines TRBV6-6 with TRBJ1-2; a weak D match, TRBD1 (5 bases). The CDR3 totals 12 residues. The germline V and J ends were trimmed by 6 bases and 6 bases, with 11 bases remaining between them. Germline CDR1 reads MNHNY; CDR2 reads SVGAGI (reference sequence). CDR3 bases: TGTGCCAGCAGGGGGGGATTGGATGGCTACACCTTC. It translates to CASRGGLDGYTF.

The V and J genes are TRBV20-1 and TRBJ1-1; no firm D call. There are 13 residues in the CDR3. Per germline, CDR1 DFQATT and CDR2 SNEGSKA (reference sequence). Deletions cut 4 bases from V and 0 bases from J, with 9 bases between. The CDR3 nucleotides are TGCAGTGCTACCCCCCCAGTGAACACTGAAGCTTTCTTT. Its translation is CSATPPVNTEAFF.

This clonotype turned up a few times. The chain employs TRBV7-3 and TRBJ1-1, with a weak D call TRBD1 (5 bases). Germline CDR1 SGHTA, CDR2 FQGTGA. V was trimmed by 1 base and J by 3 bases, leaving 18 bases between them. CDR3 length: 17 amino acids. CDR3 sequence: CASSLIGHKGADTEAFF. The CDR3 nucleotides are TGTGCCAGCAGCTTAATTGGGCATAAAGGGGCCGACACTGAAGCTTTCTTT.

The chain recombines TRBV27 with TRBJ2-5; 12 nucleotides align to TRBD2. The CDR3 extends over 16 amino acids. J lost 11 bases, V lost 6 bases, and 16 bases had no gene match. Per germline, CDR1 MNHEY and CDR2 SMNVEV (reference sequence). The CDR3 loop is CASRGRLAGDYNEQYF. CDR3 sequence (DNA): TGTGCCAGCAGGGGGAGACTAGCGGGGGACTACAATGAGCAGTACTTC.

The rearrangement uses TRBV6-1 and TRBJ2-7, with D perhaps TRBD1 (5 bases). V dropped 7 bases and J dropped 1 base, with 17 bases sitting between them. The V gene's germline CDR1 is MNHNS and CDR2 SASEGT. This CDR3 is built from 15 residues. CDR3 in amino acids: CASTEGVVGSYEQYF. For the CDR3, the DNA is TGTGCCAGCACCGAAGGGGTAGTAGGGTCCTACGAGCAGTACTTC.

The CDR3 loop is CSASDLRGLNQPQHF. The CDR3 region has the DNA TGCAGTGCTAGTGACCTTCGGGGCCTCAATCAGCCCCAGCATTTT. This chain joins TRBV20-1 and TRBJ1-5, with a weak D call TRBD1 (5 bases). Germline V gene data show CDR1 as DFQATT and CDR2 as SNEGSKA (reference sequence). Deletions cut 3 bases from V and 3 bases from J, with 15 bases between. CDR3 size: 15 residues.

There are a few counts of this clonotype. The chain couples TRBV25-1 to TRBJ1-1, with a tentative D call TRBD1 (5 bases). The V and J ends lost 4 bases and 1 base respectively, with 10 bases between them. This CDR3 is 14 amino acids long. Germline V gives CDR1 MGHDK, CDR2 SYGVNS. The CDR3 nucleotides are TGTGCCAGCAGTGTACAGGCATCGAACACTGAAGCTTTCTTT. Residues: CASSVQASNTEAFF.

The gene calls are TRBV11-2 and TRBJ2-1; TRBD2 is a possible D gene (6 bases). V gave up 1 base and J gave up 3 bases, with 10 bases separating them. Germline CDR1 reads SGHAT; CDR2 reads FQNNGV. The CDR3 loop spans 15 amino acids. The CDR3 is CASSLAGLDYNEQFF. CDR3 sequence (DNA): TGTGCCAGCAGCTTAGCGGGACTCGACTACAATGAGCAGTTCTTC.

Worth noting for this clonotype: A read error is possible here, since a much larger clone lies one base away. The chain has TRBV9 and TRBJ1-2, with a weak D call TRBD1 (6 bases). V was pared by 7 bases and J by 0 bases, with 13 bases between. Germline lookup yields CDR1 SGDLS and CDR2 YYNGEE. This CDR3 is 14 amino acids long. The CDR3 DNA reads as TGTGCCAGCGACGCAGGGGACACTAACTATGGCTACACCTTC. Amino acid sequence: CASDAGDTNYGYTF.

The chain joins TRBV11-2 to TRBJ1-1; D ambiguous. The V gene lost 0 bases and the J gene lost 3 bases, with 8 bases spanning the gap. CDR1 and CDR2 from the germline V gene are SGHAT and FQNNGV. There are 14 residues in the CDR3. CDR3 nucleotide sequence: TGTGCCAGCAGCTTAGATTGGTCTGACACTGAAGCTTTCTTT. This translates into CASSLDWSDTEAFF. Using reference TRBV11-2 and TRBJ1-1 for the parts outside the CDR3, the full variable domain is EAGVAQSPRYKIIEKRQSVAFWCNPISGHATLYWYQQILGQGPKLLIQFQNNGVVDDSQLPKDRFSAERLKGVDSTLKIQPAKLEDSAVYLCASSLDWSDTEAFFGQGTRLTVV.

The chain uses TRBV28 and TRBJ2-3; D unresolved. V shed 8 bases and J shed 6 bases, with 12 bases lying between them. This CDR3 has 12 amino acids. Per the germline V gene, CDR1 is MDHEN and CDR2 is SYDVKM. The CDR3 coding sequence is TGTGCCAGCGGGTCATCCGGTGATACGCAGTATTTT. Translating gives CASGSSGDTQYF.

In DNA, the CDR3 is TGCAGCGTTGAAGGTTATGAGAGCTCCTACGAGCAGTACTTC. As protein: CSVEGYESSYEQYF. This sequence joins TRBV29-1 and TRBJ2-7; D remains unclear. This CDR3 contains 14 residues. Trimming pared 1 base from V and 0 bases from J, leaving 10 bases between. The germline gives CDR1 SQVTM, CDR2 ANQGSEA.

The rearrangement uses TRBV4-3 and TRBJ2-3; 9 bases align to TRBD2. After removal of 0 bases from V and 5 bases from J, the junction contained 9 bases not matched to a gene. Germline CDR1 LGHNA, CDR2 YSLEER. The CDR3 sequence is 17 residues long. CDR3 region: CASSQDLASGVVDTQYF. The CDR3 bases are TGCGCCAGCAGCCAAGATCTGGCTAGCGGGGTGGTAGATACGCAGTATTTT.

There are a few counts of this clonotype. The chain is built from TRBV6-5 and TRBJ2-5; D call uncertain. V was clipped by 5 bases and J by 4 bases, with 17 bases between them. CDR3 length equals 15 residues. Germline values: CDR1 MNHEY, CDR2 SVGAGI. The CDR3 loop is CASSNRFSVPETQYF. The CDR3 DNA reads TGTGCCAGCAGTAACCGTTTTTCGGTTCCAGAGACCCAGTACTTC.

The chain is built from TRBV9 and TRBJ1-4; perhaps TRBD1 as D (6 bases). The length of the CDR3 is 15 residues. Germline V lookup: CDR1 SGDLS, CDR2 YYNGEE. V lost 2 bases and J lost 8, with 16 bases in between. The CDR3 reads CASSVTGSTNEKLFF. The CDR3 DNA is TGTGCCAGCAGCGTTACAGGGTCAACCAACGAAAAACTGTTTTTT.

This rearrangement joins TRBV12-3 or TRBV12-4 to TRBJ1-5; D remains unclear. The CDR3 contains 14 residues. V gave up 5 bases and J gave up 1 base, with 9 bases separating them. The CDR3 sequence is CASSVQVSNQPQHF. CDR3 coding DNA: TGTGCCAGCAGTGTTCAGGTCAGCAATCAGCCCCAGCATTTT.